This section outlines one T cell receptor beta chain sequence together with its context. This sample stems from a study of Ad26.COV2.S vaccination and SARS-CoV-2 variants. Treatment specified: approximately 18 received Ad26.COV2.S at low or high dose, single or two shots; about five received placebo; per-sample allocation not given. Day 63 after the first injection of vaccine or placebo was the sampling time. The ends were cut back, 4 bases at V and 3 bases at J, with 12 bases in the middle. The CDR3 runs 14 residues. The germline V gene has CDR1 MNHEY and CDR2 SMNVEV (reference sequence). The table came from immunoSEQ multiplex PCR; TCRdb's copy has only in-frame clones and leaves some out. Among more than 350,000 clones listed, about 93% were seen once.

This receptor was obtained from a person between 18 and 59 years old who received the Ad26.COV2.S COVID-19 vaccine or a placebo. The material sequenced was peripheral blood, taken in a trial of Ad26.COV2.S vaccine versus placebo. The chain is built from TRBV27 and TRBJ1-2, with D unclear. The CDR3 protein is CASSSKAPYYGYTF. The CDR3, as DNA: TGTGCCAGCAGTTCCAAAGCACCTTACTATGGCTACACCTTC.